This entry describes one TCR beta chain. Its antigen is unidentified. Noted time point: week 23, last vaccination. In every dose of vaccine, 300 ug of mutant IDH1 20-mer peptide was given alongside topical imiquimod. In germline, CDR1 is SEHNR, CDR2 FQNEAQ (reference sequence). Trimming stripped 7 bases from V and 4 bases from J, with 19 bases between. The CDR3 runs 15 residues. This record comes from a study of a mutant IDH1 vaccine in newly diagnosed glioma. Study as a whole: Treated patients had a mean age of 40.4 years and an approximately 62% male, about 40% female split.

Assay: immunoSEQ multiplex PCR; the TCRdb copy retains only in-frame clones and omits some. The repertoire includes around 41,000 clones, over 70% of them detected once, and around 6.6% sits in the top ten. The sequence came from a woman between 40 and 50 years old with glioma. Some clones in this sample may be carry-over from other donors' samples. V usage is TRBV7-9 and J usage is TRBJ2-5, with D possibly being TRBD1 or TRBD2 (5 bases each). Material: PBMCs, obtained from a glioma patient whose treatment included an IDH1 peptide vaccine. The chain's CDR3 is CASTPGTLPGETQYF. The CDR3 nucleotides read TGTGCCAGCACCCCCGGGACCCTGCCAGGAGAGACCCAGTACTTC. Full variable domain (outside the CDR3, taken from reference TRBV7-9 and TRBJ2-5): DTGVSQNPRHKITKRGQNVTFRCDPISEHNRLYWYRQTLGQGPEFLTYFQNEAQLEKSRLLSDRFSAERPKGSFSTLEIQRTEQGDSAMYLCASTPGTLPGETQYFGPGTRLLVL.